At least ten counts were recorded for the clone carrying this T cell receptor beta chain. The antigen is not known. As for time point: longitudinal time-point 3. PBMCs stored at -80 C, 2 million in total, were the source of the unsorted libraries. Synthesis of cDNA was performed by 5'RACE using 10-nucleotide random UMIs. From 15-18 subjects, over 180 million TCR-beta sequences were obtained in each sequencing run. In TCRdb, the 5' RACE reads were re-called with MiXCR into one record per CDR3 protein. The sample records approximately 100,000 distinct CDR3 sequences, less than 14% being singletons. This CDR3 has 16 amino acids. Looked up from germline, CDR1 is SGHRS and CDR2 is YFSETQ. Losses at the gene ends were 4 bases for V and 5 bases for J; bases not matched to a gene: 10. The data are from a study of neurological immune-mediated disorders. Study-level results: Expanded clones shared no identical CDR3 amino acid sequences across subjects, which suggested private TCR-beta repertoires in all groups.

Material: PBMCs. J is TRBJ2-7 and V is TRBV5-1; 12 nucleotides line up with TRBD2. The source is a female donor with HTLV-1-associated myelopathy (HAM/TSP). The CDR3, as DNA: TGCGCCAGCAGCCGCTCAACTAGCGGGGGGCTTCACGAGCAGTACTTC. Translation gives CASSRSTSGGLHEQYF.